These 17 T cell receptor beta chains came from one sample sequenced in a study of blood T cell repertoires in COVID-19. Sequencing used immunoSEQ multiplex PCR; TCRdb keeps in-frame clones, though not all of them. The top ten clones hold about 25% of a sample with approximately 36,000 clones, almost 90% of them seen once. Material for sequencing was peripheral blood. These receptors were collected from a man between 60 and 75 years old with active or convalescent COVID-19.

In nucleotides, the CDR3 is TGTGCCAGCAGTGACTCGATAGGACAGGGGAATTCACCCCTCCACTTT. Translated: CASSDSIGQGNSPLHF. The chain carries TRBV6-4 and TRBJ1-6; 9 bases fit TRBD1. The CDR3 loop spans 16 amino acids. CDR1 MRHNA and CDR2 SNTAGT come from the germline V gene. Trimming took 0 bases from V and 7 from J; bases not matched to a gene: 4.

The V and J genes are TRBV28 and TRBJ1-2; D unclear. V was clipped by 6 bases and J by 5 bases, with 19 bases between them. The CDR3 spans 15 residues. CDR1 is MDHEN and CDR2 is SYDVKM in the germline V gene. DNA for the CDR3: TGTGCCAGCAGCCCACCGGGGTCCCTGAGATATGGCTACACCTTC. Protein: CASSPPGSLRYGYTF.

The chain is built from TRBV5-1 and TRBJ2-2; D unclear. Germline V gene data show CDR1 as SGHRS and CDR2 as YFSETQ. The CDR3 sequence is 15 residues long. Trimming shortened V by 3 bases and J by 3 bases, and 12 bases separated the two germline ends. CDR3 nucleotides: TGCGCCAGCAGCTCTCTCAACATCCACACCGGGGAGCTGTTTTTT. Amino acids: CASSSLNIHTGELFF. Full variable domain (outside the CDR3, taken from reference TRBV5-1 and TRBJ2-2): KAGVTQTPRYLIKTRGQQVTLSCSPISGHRSVSWYQQTPGQGLQFLFEYFSETQRNKGNFPGRFSGRQFSNSRSEMNVSTLELGDSALYLCASSSLNIHTGELFFGEGSRLTVL.

This rearrangement joins TRBV29-1 to TRBJ2-5, with 13 bases that match TRBD2. The germline V gene has CDR1 SQVTM and CDR2 ANQGSEA. This CDR3 region has 14 residues. V was clipped by 5 bases and J by 2 bases; unmatched bases: 2. CDR3 residues: CSVRTSGRQETQYF. The CDR3, as DNA: TGCAGCGTTAGGACTAGCGGGAGACAAGAGACCCAGTACTTC.

The rearrangement links TRBV5-1 to TRBJ2-5; 8 bases align to TRBD2. V shed 4 bases, J shed 1 base, and the junction held 12 bases outside the gene matches. Per germline, CDR1 SGHRS and CDR2 YFSETQ. This CDR3 comprises 17 residues. CDR3 nucleotide sequence: TGCGCCAGCAGCCGAAGGGGTAGCGGGACTATCCAAGAGACCCAGTACTTC. The encoded protein is CASSRRGSGTIQETQYF.

The rearrangement joins TRBV7-9 to TRBJ2-3; no firm D call. Trimming cost V 2 bases and J 4 bases, with 7 bases left between them. Germline V gene sequence: CDR1 SEHNR, CDR2 FQNEAQ (reference sequence). This CDR3 is 13 amino acids long. The CDR3: CASSLTHADTQYF. The CDR3 nucleotides read TGTGCCAGCAGCTTAACTCACGCAGATACGCAGTATTTT.

This chain connects TRBV6-5 to TRBJ2-7; D perhaps matches TRBD1 (6 bases). This CDR3 has 12 residues. V was clipped by 7 bases and J by 6 bases, with 13 bases between them. Germline assignment: CDR1 MNHEY and CDR2 SVGAGI. In DNA, the CDR3 is TGTGCCAGCACCAAGGGGGTGGGCGAGCAGTACTTC. Amino acids: CASTKGVGEQYF.

V and J are TRBV5-4 and TRBJ2-7, with D tentatively TRBD1 (6 bases). CDR1 and CDR2 (germline): SGHNT, YYREEE (reference sequence). The ends were cut back, 3 bases at V and 1 base at J, with 14 bases in the middle. The CDR3 consists of 15 residues. CDR3 in amino acids: CASSYRDTGSYEQYF. CDR3 bases: TGTGCCAGCAGCTACCGGGACACTGGTTCCTACGAGCAGTACTTC.

The J gene is TRBJ2-7, the V gene TRBV28; 10 bases fit TRBD2. With 4 bases clipped from V and 3 bases from J, the junction kept 6 bases outside the gene matches. Looked up from germline, CDR1 is MDHEN and CDR2 is SYDVKM. This CDR3 is built from 15 residues. The chain's CDR3 is CASSSIGLAVYEQYF. The DNA of the CDR3 is TGTGCCAGCAGTTCCATCGGACTAGCGGTCTACGAGCAGTACTTC.

The V and J genes are TRBV29-1 and TRBJ2-1, with 7 nucleotides matching TRBD1. In germline, CDR1 is SQVTM, CDR2 ANQGSEA. This CDR3 comprises 13 residues. V trimming: 6 bases; J trimming: 7 bases; junction bases outside the gene matches: 9. CDR3 sequence reads: CSVGQTYGNEQFF. The DNA for the CDR3 is TGCAGCGTGGGACAGACCTATGGGAATGAGCAGTTCTTC.

This chain uses TRBV7-9 with TRBJ2-3; tentatively, D is TRBD2 (5 bases). Germline V gives CDR1 SEHNR, CDR2 FQNEAQ (reference sequence). The V end was cut by 3 bases, the J end by 1 base, with 11 bases between. The CDR3 has 15 residues. CDR3: CASSFSLVGTDTQYF. CDR3 sequence (DNA): TGTGCCAGCAGCTTTTCACTAGTCGGCACAGATACGCAGTATTTT.

This sequence joins TRBV18 and TRBJ1-5; D may be TRBD1 (5 bases). Germline assignment: CDR1 KGHSH and CDR2 LQKENI. Trimming stripped 2 bases from V and 7 bases from J, with 9 bases between. The CDR3 spans 13 residues. CDR3 DNA sequence: TGTGCCAGCTCACCATCAGGGCCACAGCCCCAGCATTTT. This encodes CASSPSGPQPQHF. Combining the CDR3 with reference TRBV18 and TRBJ1-5 gives the whole variable domain NAGVMQNPRHLVRRRGQEARLRCSPMKGHSHVYWYRQLPEEGLKFMVYLQKENIIDESGMPKERFSAEFPKEGPSILRIQQVVRGDSAAYFCASSPSGPQPQHFGDGTRLSIL.

The J gene is TRBJ2-3, the V gene TRBV5-5, with D unresolved. This CDR3 is built from 16 residues. Trimming cost V 2 bases and J 2 bases, with 15 bases left between them. The germline V gene has CDR1 SGHKS and CDR2 YYEKEE (reference sequence). Here the CDR3 DNA reads TGTGCCAGCAGCTTACCTTTGACACCTCACACAGATACGCAGTATTTT. Translating it yields CASSLPLTPHTDTQYF. The full variable domain, completed using reference TRBV5-5 and TRBJ2-3, is DAGVTQSPTHLIKTRGQQVTLRCSPISGHKSVSWYQQVLGQGPQFIFQYYEKEERGRGNFPDRFSARQFPNYSSELNVNALLLGDSALYLCASSLPLTPHTDTQYFGPGTRLTVL.

The chain employs TRBV5-1 and TRBJ2-1, with a tentative D call TRBD2 (6 bases). CDR1 is SGHRS, CDR2 YFSETQ, per germline. The V gene lost 0 bases and the J gene lost 9 bases, with 13 bases spanning the gap. CDR3 length: 14 residues. CDR3 loop: CASSLGSGGTEQFF. The CDR3 nucleotides read TGCGCCAGCAGCTTGGGGTCCGGGGGTACTGAGCAGTTCTTC.

DNA of the CDR3: TGTGCCAGCAGGGAGACAGGGGGCGGCTACAATGAGCAGTTCTTC. The encoded protein is CASRETGGGYNEQFF. The rearrangement joins TRBV6-5 to TRBJ2-1; 10 bases are shared with TRBD1. V shed 6 bases and J 3 bases; nucleotides not matched to a gene: 5. Germline V gene sequence: CDR1 MNHEY, CDR2 SVGAGI. There are 15 residues in the CDR3.

The chain uses TRBV6-5 and TRBJ2-1, with 7 bases matching TRBD1. The V segment lost 4 bases and the J segment 5 bases; nucleotides outside the gene matches: 2. There are 13 residues in the CDR3. CDR1 and CDR2 (germline): MNHEY, SVGAGI. The CDR3 spells CASSWDSHNEQFF. CDR3 sequence (DNA): TGTGCCAGCAGTTGGGACAGCCACAATGAGCAGTTCTTC.

This CDR3 reads CASAQGARSTEAFF. The CDR3 DNA reads TGCGCCAGCGCACAGGGGGCTAGGAGCACTGAAGCTTTCTTT. This chain connects TRBV5-1 to TRBJ1-1, with TRBD1 matching over 9 bases. CDR3 length equals 14 residues. Germline CDR1 and CDR2: SGHRS and YFSETQ. Losses at the gene ends were 7 bases for V and 4 bases for J; bases not matched to a gene: 8.